What follows are 21 T cell receptor beta chains derived from one specimen sequenced in a study of technical replicates of blood from a handful of donors. The protocol was immunoSEQ multiplex PCR, while the TCRdb copy is restricted to in-frame clones and leaves out a portion. The sample lists 85,000 to 100,000 clones, 95% occurring once. The sample comprised T cells isolated from PBMCs. These receptors were taken from a human donor in good health.

This rearrangement joins TRBV9 to TRBJ2-5; TRBD2 agrees at 7 bases. CDR1 and CDR2 from the germline V gene are SGDLS and YYNGEE. This CDR3 spans 14 amino acids. Germline trimming cut 2 bases from V and 5 bases from J; bases unmatched to any gene: 6. CDR3 DNA sequence: TGTGCCAGCAGCGTGGCCGGGGAGGGTGAGACCCAGTACTTC. Translating it yields CASSVAGEGETQYF.

The V call is TRBV4-2, the J call TRBJ2-7, with 12 bases aligning to TRBD1. V trimming: 0 bases; J trimming: 0 bases; junction bases outside the gene matches: 3. The germline CDR1 and CDR2 sequences are LGHNA and YNFKEQ. The CDR3 is made up of 17 amino acids. In DNA form, the CDR3 reads TGTGCCAGCAGCCAAGATCGGGACAGGGGGCGCTCCTACGAGCAGTACTTC. It is translated as CASSQDRDRGRSYEQYF.

The chain is built from TRBV5-5 and TRBJ2-3; D possibly corresponds to TRBD2 (6 bases). This CDR3 has 16 residues. CDR1 and CDR2 from the germline V gene are SGHKS and YYEKEE (reference sequence). V lost 4 bases to trimming and J lost 0 bases, with 15 bases between them. In nucleotides, the CDR3 is TGTGCCAGCAGCCCGTCGGGAGCGGGTAGCACAGATACGCAGTATTTT. Its protein product is CASSPSGAGSTDTQYF.

The J gene is TRBJ2-1, the V gene TRBV10-1, with 7 positions matching TRBD1. The CDR3 loop spans 14 amino acids. Unmatched junction bases numbered 2, after V lost 2 bases and J lost 4 bases. Germline V lookup: CDR1 WNHNN, CDR2 SYGVQD (reference sequence). DNA for the CDR3: TGCGCCAGCAGTGAGCCGGGACAGTACAATGAGCAGTTCTTC. Amino acids: CASSEPGQYNEQFF.

V gene TRBV10-1 combines with J gene TRBJ2-3, with 7 bases aligning to TRBD2. The germline V gene has CDR1 WNHNN and CDR2 SYGVQD (reference sequence). With 3 bases clipped from V and 0 bases from J, the junction kept 6 bases outside the gene matches. The CDR3 sequence is 16 residues long. In DNA, the CDR3 is TGCGCCAGCAGTGATCAGCGGGGAATCAGCACAGATACGCAGTATTTT. Amino acids: CASSDQRGISTDTQYF.

In its sample, this clone was seen once. The chain links TRBV7-6 to TRBJ2-3; 7 nucleotides line up with TRBD2. Germline CDR1 is SGHVS and CDR2 is FNYEAQ. The CDR3 covers 16 residues. V lost 1 base to trimming and J lost 2 bases; unmatched junction nucleotides: 6. CDR3 bases: TGTGCCAGCAGCTTAGAGCGGGGACTAAACACAGATACGCAGTATTTT. Its translation: CASSLERGLNTDTQYF.

The chain couples TRBV5-4 to TRBJ2-2, with TRBD1 matching over 9 bases. The CDR3 consists of 16 residues. Germline V gives CDR1 SGHNT, CDR2 YYREEE (reference sequence). V dropped 4 bases and J dropped 2; count of bases not matched to a gene: 6. The DNA of the CDR3 is TGTGCCAGCAGCCACCCGGGACAGGGAAACACCGGGGAGCTGTTTTTT. Its translation: CASSHPGQGNTGELFF.

V usage is TRBV10-1 and J usage is TRBJ2-2, with D maybe TRBD1 (6 bases). Trimming took 6 bases from V and 0 from J, leaving 17 bases between them. Germline-derived CDR1 and CDR2 are WNHNN and SYGVQD (reference sequence). The CDR3 runs to 17 residues. CDR3 sequence reads: CASSDGQPNSNTGELFF. For the CDR3, the DNA is TGCGCCAGCAGCGACGGACAGCCAAATTCGAACACCGGGGAGCTGTTTTTT.

This chain uses TRBV27 with TRBJ2-1; 9 bases align to TRBD2. The CDR3 covers 15 residues. Losses at the gene ends were 1 base for V and 7 bases for J; bases not matched to a gene: 5. Germline loops: CDR1 MNHEY, CDR2 SMNVEV (reference sequence). Here the CDR3 reads CASSLWIAGDNEQFF. CDR3 DNA sequence: TGTGCCAGCAGTTTATGGATAGCGGGAGATAATGAGCAGTTCTTC.

This clone has only one observation. The genes are TRBV5-6 and TRBJ2-6; a possible D gene is TRBD2 (5 bases). V lost 4 bases and J lost 4, with 12 bases in between. CDR1 SGHDT and CDR2 YYEEEE come from the germline V gene. This CDR3 has 15 residues. The CDR3 region has the DNA TGTGCCAGCAGCGAAAAGGTAGCGGGGGCCAACGTCCTGACTTTC. Residues: CASSEKVAGANVLTF.

The CDR3 DNA reads TGTGCCAGCAGCCCCCTCCCCGGGACAGGAAATGGCTACACCTTC. Its protein is CASSPLPGTGNGYTF. The chain combines TRBV27 with TRBJ1-2; TRBD1 aligns across 8 bases. Germline lookup yields CDR1 MNHEY and CDR2 SMNVEV (reference sequence). Unmatched junction bases numbered 12, after V lost 6 bases and J lost 6 bases. The length of the CDR3 is 15 residues.

This clone was counted a single time. This chain joins TRBV28 and TRBJ1-1, with D perhaps matching TRBD1 (5 bases). Germline loops: CDR1 MDHEN, CDR2 SYDVKM. The CDR3 has 13 amino acids. V shed 5 bases and J shed 2 bases, with 9 bases lying between them. As DNA, the CDR3 is TGTGCCAGCAGTCAAGGACACAACACTGAAGCTTTCTTT. The encoded protein is CASSQGHNTEAFF.

The CDR3 loop is CASVGNGGEQYF. The CDR3 region has the DNA TGTGCCAGCGTCGGCAACGGCGGAGAGCAGTACTTC. The chain joins TRBV28 to TRBJ2-7, with no clear D. Germline V gene lookup returns CDR1 MDHEN and CDR2 SYDVKM. The CDR3 is 12 residues long. V lost 8 bases to trimming and J lost 7 bases, with 15 bases between them.

The chain is built from TRBV11-3 and TRBJ1-5, with 9 bases that match TRBD1. The CDR3 spans 13 residues. J was trimmed by 9 bases and V by 4 bases; bases with no gene match: 4. Germline CDR1 SGHNT, CDR2 YENEEA. The CDR3 protein is CASSWDRVGPQHF. The CDR3 DNA follows: TGTGCCAGCAGCTGGGACAGGGTGGGGCCCCAGCATTTT.

This CDR3 is CASSYGIRTGIYEQYF. CDR3 coding DNA: TGTGCCAGCAGTTACGGGATTAGGACAGGGATCTACGAGCAGTACTTC. The rearrangement links TRBV6-5 to TRBJ2-7, with 8 positions matching TRBD1. The CDR3 contains 16 residues. Germline V gene lookup returns CDR1 MNHEY and CDR2 SVGAGI. The V segment lost 2 bases and the J segment 3 bases; nucleotides outside the gene matches: 9.

The rearrangement links TRBV28 to TRBJ2-7; 9 nucleotides align to TRBD2. The CDR3 spans 14 residues. Germline V lookup: CDR1 MDHEN, CDR2 SYDVKM. With 3 bases clipped from V and 7 bases from J, the junction kept 7 bases outside the gene matches. CDR3 nucleotides: TGTGCCAGCAGTTTTAGCGGGAGCTTGAATGAGCAGTACTTC. Encoded protein: CASSFSGSLNEQYF.

V usage is TRBV5-4 and J usage is TRBJ2-7; 9 bases align to TRBD1. Germline V gives CDR1 SGHNT, CDR2 YYREEE (reference sequence). This CDR3 has 15 residues. Trimming at V came to 4 bases and at J to 6 bases, leaving 11 bases not matched to a gene. This CDR3 reads CASSPPGQGILEQYF. CDR3 DNA sequence: TGTGCCAGCAGCCCGCCGGGACAGGGAATTCTCGAGCAGTACTTC.

CDR3 DNA: TGTGCCAGCAGTTTAACCCGGGTGGCAGAGACCCAGTACTTC. Translation gives CASSLTRVAETQYF. This chain uses TRBV6-5 with TRBJ2-5; D remains unclear. CDR1 and CDR2 from the germline V gene are MNHEY and SVGAGI. The CDR3 spans 14 residues. Trimming removed 4 bases from V and 4 bases from J, with 13 bases in between.

CDR3 coding DNA: TGCGCCAGCAGCCGGCCGGGACAGGGCTCCTACGAGCAGTACTTC. It codes for CASSRPGQGSYEQYF. J is TRBJ2-7 and V is TRBV4-1; 9 bases align to TRBD1. This CDR3 comprises 15 residues. Germline CDR1 MGHRA, CDR2 YSYEKL. V gave up 4 bases and J gave up 0 bases; unmatched junction bases: 4.

V usage is TRBV7-9 and J usage is TRBJ1-2; D call uncertain. Trimming shortened V by 3 bases and J by 8 bases, and 10 bases separated the two germline ends. This CDR3 spans 12 amino acids. CDR1 is SEHNR and CDR2 is FQNEAQ in the germline V gene (reference sequence). CDR3 nucleotide sequence: TGTGCCAGCAGCTTGGAGTGGGTAGGCTACACCTTC. Translation: CASSLEWVGYTF.

V and J are TRBV27 and TRBJ2-3; 13 bases fit TRBD2. The germline gives CDR1 MNHEY, CDR2 SMNVEV (reference sequence). This CDR3 spans 19 amino acids. The J segment lost 6 bases and the V segment lost 4 bases, leaving 16 bases of the junction unmatched. The DNA for the CDR3 is TGTGCCAGCAGTTCACGAACCTCCTCCAGGACTAGCGGGAGTGATACGCAGTATTTT. Its translation is CASSSRTSSRTSGSDTQYF.